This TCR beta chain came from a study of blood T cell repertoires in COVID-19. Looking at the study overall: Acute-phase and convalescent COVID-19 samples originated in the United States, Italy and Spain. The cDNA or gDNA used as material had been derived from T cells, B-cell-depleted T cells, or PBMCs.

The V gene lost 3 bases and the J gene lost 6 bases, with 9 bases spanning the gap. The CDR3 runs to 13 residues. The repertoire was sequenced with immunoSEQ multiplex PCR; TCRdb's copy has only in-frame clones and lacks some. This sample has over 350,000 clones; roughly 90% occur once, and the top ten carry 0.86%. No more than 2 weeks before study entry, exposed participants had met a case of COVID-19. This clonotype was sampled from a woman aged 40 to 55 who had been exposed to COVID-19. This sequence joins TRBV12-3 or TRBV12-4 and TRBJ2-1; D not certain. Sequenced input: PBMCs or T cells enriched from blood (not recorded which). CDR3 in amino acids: CASSFKQLNEQFF. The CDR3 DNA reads TGTGCCAGCAGTTTTAAACAGCTCAATGAGCAGTTCTTC.